Following are 4 T cell receptor beta chains from one sample sequenced in a study of blood T cell repertoires in COVID-19. The data were produced by immunoSEQ multiplex PCR, yet TCRdb's version contains in-frame clones alone and is incomplete. Of 60,000 to 70,000 clones listed, more than 75% were seen once; the top ten hold 9.5% to 13%. The specimen was PBMCs or T cells enriched from blood (not recorded which). The receptor set was obtained from a woman in her thirties or forties who had recovered from COVID-19.

This clone appeared a few times. This rearrangement joins TRBV15 to TRBJ1-1; D is uncertain. Germline V CDR1 and CDR2: LNHNV, YYDKDF (reference sequence). The V end was cut by 4 bases, the J end by 6 bases, with 18 bases between. The CDR3 covers 15 residues. CDR3 residues: CATSTWTPGGPEAFF. The CDR3 DNA reads TGTGCCACCAGCACCTGGACCCCTGGAGGTCCTGAAGCTTTCTTT.

The chain employs TRBV19 and TRBJ2-5, with 7 bases matching TRBD1. From germline, CDR1 is LNHDA and CDR2 SQIVND (reference sequence). V lost 4 bases and J lost 1; bases outside the gene matches: 9. The CDR3 has 16 residues. CDR3: CASSTNRGQPQETQYF. The DNA of the CDR3 is TGTGCCAGTAGTACCAACAGGGGACAGCCCCAAGAGACCCAGTACTTC.

This clone was seen just once. The rearrangement links TRBV6-6 to TRBJ1-6; perhaps TRBD1 as D (5 bases). This CDR3 is 16 amino acids long. V lost 5 bases and J 9 bases, leaving 20 bases between the germline ends. Germline CDR1 and CDR2: MNHNY and SVGAGI (reference sequence). DNA of the CDR3: TGTGCCAGCAGTCCGGGGGGGGACGCCGTGAGTTCACCCCTCCACTTT. It encodes CASSPGGDAVSSPLHF.

V gene TRBV6-5 combines with J gene TRBJ2-3; D unclear. V dropped 6 bases and J dropped 2 bases, with 12 bases sitting between them. This CDR3 is 14 amino acids long. Germline CDR1 is MNHEY and CDR2 is SVGAGI. The DNA of the CDR3 is TGTGCCAGCAGGATACAGAGATCCACAGATACGCAGTATTTT. This gives the protein CASRIQRSTDTQYF.